Listed below are T cell receptor beta chains from one sample, sequenced in a study of identical twins. TCRdb re-analysed the 5' RACE reads in MiXCR, keeping a single row per CDR3 protein. The table lists 400,000 to 500,000 distinct CDR3 sequences, roughly an eighth of them singletons. The same data also went into a second study, on yellow fever vaccine responses in identical twins.

The sample consisted of CD4+ T cells sorted from blood. The receptors shown here come from a woman aged 18-29 years in good health. Each CDR3 is given with its conserved first and last residue. The D gene is left open where the match is weak. A clone size is listed for some rows: how often the clone was seen (once, few, many), or a class if it is expanded.

V gene	D gene	J gene	clone size	CDR3 DNA	CDR3 protein
TRBV7-3	NA	TRBJ1-1	many	TGTGCCAGCAGCTCCGGCGTGAACACTGAAGCTTTCTTT	CASSSGVNTEAFF
TRBV7-2	NA	TRBJ2-3	many	TGTGCCAGCAGCTTAGAATCAGGGCCCCATACGCAGTATTTT	CASSLESGPHTQYF
TRBV5-5	TRBD2	TRBJ2-1	NA	TGTGCCAGCAGCGAGGGACTAGCGGGAGGTCATGAGCAGTTCTTC	CASSEGLAGGHEQFF
TRBV5-5	NA	TRBJ1-2	few	TGTGCCAGCAGCGTCATAGTGGAAAACTATGGCTACACCTTC	CASSVIVENYGYTF
TRBV7-9	TRBD2	TRBJ2-2	few	TGTGCCAGCAGCTTCGCTAGCGGAGTCAGTACCGGGGAGCTGTTTTTT	CASSFASGVSTGELFF
TRBV7-9	NA	TRBJ2-1	few	TGTGCCAGCAGCGCTCACACTAGGAACAATGAGCAGTTCTTC	CASSAHTRNNEQFF
TRBV20-1	TRBD2	TRBJ2-2	NA	TGCAGTGCTAGAGATACTAACGGGGGGTTGTCCGGGGAGCTGTTTTTT	CSARDTNGGLSGELFF
TRBV9	NA	TRBJ1-1	few	TGTGCCAGCAGCGTCGTAGGACGCACTGAAGCTTTCTTT	CASSVVGRTEAFF
TRBV4-1	NA	TRBJ2-7	few	TGCGCCAGCAGCCAAGAATCTAGCGCTACGGGGGAGCAGTACTTC	CASSQESSATGEQYF
TRBV14	NA	TRBJ2-1	NA	TGTGCCAGCAGCCAAGATAGGGGGGCTCTCGGCTACAATGAGCAGTTCTTC	CASSQDRGALGYNEQFF
TRBV12-3/TRBV12-4	NA	TRBJ1-3	many	TGTGCCAGCAGACCCCCCAGGGAATCTGGAAACACCATATATTTT	CASRPPRESGNTIYF
TRBV7-2	NA	TRBJ2-7	few	TGTGCCAGCAGCGCCTACCGACAGGAGCAGTACTTC	CASSAYRQEQYF
TRBV7-2	TRBD1	TRBJ2-3	few	TGTGCCAGCAGCCTGGGGACAGGGATAACAGATACGCAGTATTTT	CASSLGTGITDTQYF
TRBV7-9	NA	TRBJ2-7	few	TGTGCCAGCAGCTGGGGACACCAGGGGATTAGGGACGAGCAGTACTTC	CASSWGHQGIRDEQYF
TRBV9	NA	TRBJ2-7	NA	TGTGCCAGCAGCGTTTCCGGCCAGGGGAACTACGAGCAGTACTTC	CASSVSGQGNYEQYF
TRBV29-1	TRBD2	TRBJ2-7	NA	TGCAGCGGAGGGACTAGCTACGAGCAGTACTTC	CSGGTSYEQYF
TRBV27	NA	TRBJ2-3	many	TGTGCCAGCAGTTTCGCGGGCCCCGACACAGATACGCAGTATTTT	CASSFAGPDTDTQYF
TRBV11-1	TRBD2	TRBJ2-3	few	TGTGCCAGCAGAACAAGGATGACTAGCGGGGTTCGCACAGATACGCAGTATTTT	CASRTRMTSGVRTDTQYF
TRBV30	TRBD1	TRBJ2-1	NA	TGTGCCTGGAGCGACAGGGCTGAGCAGTTCTTC	CAWSDRAEQFF
TRBV7-2	NA	TRBJ2-1	NA	TGTGCCAGCGGGTGGGGGGTGTCACGCAATGAGCAGTTCTTC	CASGWGVSRNEQFF
TRBV6-5	NA	TRBJ1-4	many	TGTGCCACCTCTGGGAATAATGAAAAACTGTTTTTT	CATSGNNEKLFF
TRBV4-1	NA	TRBJ1-6	many	TGCGCCAGCAGCGGGACGGGGACACCCCTCCACTTT	CASSGTGTPLHF
TRBV28	NA	TRBJ2-3	many	TGTGCCAGCAGTTTATTAGTGGATACGCAGTATTTT	CASSLLVDTQYF